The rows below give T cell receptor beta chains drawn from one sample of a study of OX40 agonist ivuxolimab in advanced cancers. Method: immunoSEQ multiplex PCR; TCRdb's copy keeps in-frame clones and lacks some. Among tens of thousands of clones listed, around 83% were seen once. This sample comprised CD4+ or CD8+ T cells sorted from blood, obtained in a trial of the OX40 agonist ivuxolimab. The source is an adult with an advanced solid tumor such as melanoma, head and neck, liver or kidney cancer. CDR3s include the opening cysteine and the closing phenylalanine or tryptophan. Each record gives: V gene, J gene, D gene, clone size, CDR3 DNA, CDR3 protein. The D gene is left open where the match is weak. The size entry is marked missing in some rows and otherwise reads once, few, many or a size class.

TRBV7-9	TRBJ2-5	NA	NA	TGTGCCAGCAGCTTAGGAGCGGGCCTCCAAGAGACCCAGTACTTC	CASSLGAGLQETQYF
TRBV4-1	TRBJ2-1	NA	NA	TGCGCCAGCAGCCAAGTTATTTCTGGCGCCGGTGAGCAGTTCTTC	CASSQVISGAGEQFF
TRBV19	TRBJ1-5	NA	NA	TGTGCCAGTAGTATAACACTCAGGGGTTCCAGTCAGCCCCAGCATTTT	CASSITLRGSSQPQHF
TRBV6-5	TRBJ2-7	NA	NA	TGTGCCAGCAGTTCCGCTGTGGTAGTCTACGAGCAGTACTTC	CASSSAVVVYEQYF
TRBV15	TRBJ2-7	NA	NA	TGTGCCACCAGCAGAGACCTGGGGAACGAGCAGTACTTC	CATSRDLGNEQYF
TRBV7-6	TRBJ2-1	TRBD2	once	TGTGCCAGCAGCCCGAGGACTAGCGGGAGATTAAATGAGCAGTTCTTC	CASSPRTSGRLNEQFF
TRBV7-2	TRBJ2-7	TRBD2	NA	TGTGCCAGCAGCTTAAGGGGAGGGGAGCAGTACTTC	CASSLRGGEQYF
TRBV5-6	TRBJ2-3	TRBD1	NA	TGTGCCAGCAGCTTGGCCATATTGGGGTACAGGGGATCGGCAGATACGCAGTATTTT	CASSLAILGYRGSADTQYF
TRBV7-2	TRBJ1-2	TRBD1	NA	TGTGCCAGCAGCCCCGACGGGACAGATTATGGCTACACCTTC	CASSPDGTDYGYTF
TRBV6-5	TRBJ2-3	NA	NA	TGTGCCAGCAGTCAGAGCACAGATACGCAGTATTTT	CASSQSTDTQYF
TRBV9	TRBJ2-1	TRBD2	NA	TGTGCCAGCAGCAGGGGACTAGCGGGGGGCCCCCCTGACAATGAGCAGTTCTTC	CASSRGLAGGPPDNEQFF
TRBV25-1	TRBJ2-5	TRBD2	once	TGTGCCAGCAGTGAGCCCCTAGCGGCTCAAGAGACCCAGTACTTC	CASSEPLAAQETQYF
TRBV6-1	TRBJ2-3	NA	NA	TGTGCCAGCAGTGAATGGGGCGGGCTGAGCACAGATACGCAGTATTTT	CASSEWGGLSTDTQYF
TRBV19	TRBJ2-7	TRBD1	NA	TGTGCCAGTAGTACCCAGGGGGCGGGCTACGAGCAGTACTTC	CASSTQGAGYEQYF
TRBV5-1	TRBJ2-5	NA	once	TGCGCCAGCAGCATGGACCGGGAGACCCAGTACTTC	CASSMDRETQYF
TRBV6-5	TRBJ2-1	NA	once	TGTGCCAGCAGCTACCGGGAACAGTTAGAGCAGTTCTTC	CASSYREQLEQFF
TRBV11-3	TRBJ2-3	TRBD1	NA	TGTGCCAGCAGCCCGGGACAGGGGGACGGGGCAGATACGCAGTATTTT	CASSPGQGDGADTQYF
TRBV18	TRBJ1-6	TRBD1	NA	TGTGCCAGCTCACAGACAGGGACAAATTCACCCCTCCACTTT	CASSQTGTNSPLHF
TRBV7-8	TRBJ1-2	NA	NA	TGTGCCAGCAGCTTAGACCATAAGGCGGAAAATGGCTACACCTTC	CASSLDHKAENGYTF
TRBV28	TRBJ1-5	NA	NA	TGTGCCAGTAGAAGGGCCAATCAGCCCCAGCATTTT	CASRRANQPQHF
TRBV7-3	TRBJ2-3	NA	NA	TGTGCCAGCAGCTTAACTAGAGGCACAGATACGCAGTATTTT	CASSLTRGTDTQYF
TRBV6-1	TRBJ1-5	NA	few	TGTGCCATGGGGGCGTACAATCAGCCCCAGCATTTT	CAMGAYNQPQHF
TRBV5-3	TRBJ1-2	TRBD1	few	TGTGCCAGAAGCTCGACAGGGCATGGCTACACCTTC	CARSSTGHGYTF
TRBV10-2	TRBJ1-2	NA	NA	TGCGCCAGCAGTGAGTCGGGCCATAACTATGGCTACACCTTC	CASSESGHNYGYTF
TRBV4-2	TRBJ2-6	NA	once	TGTGCCAGCAGCCAATTCTCTGGGGCCAACGTCCTGACTTTC	CASSQFSGANVLTF
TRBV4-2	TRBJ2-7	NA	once	TGTGCCAGCAGCCCCCCGGGGGACGAGCAGTACTTC	CASSPPGDEQYF
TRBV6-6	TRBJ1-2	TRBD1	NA	TGTGCCAGCAGTTACTGGGAGGGGGCGGGAGGCTACACCTTC	CASSYWEGAGGYTF
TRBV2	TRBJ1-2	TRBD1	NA	TGTGCCAGCAGTGTACCGGGACAGAAGAACTATGGCTACACCTTC	CASSVPGQKNYGYTF
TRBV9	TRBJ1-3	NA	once	TGTGCCAGCAGCTCGAGTGGCTCTGGAAACACCATATATTTT	CASSSSGSGNTIYF
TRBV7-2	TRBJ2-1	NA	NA	TGTGCCAGCAGCTCCGGGACCCGGCGGGGTCATGAGCAGTTCTTC	CASSSGTRRGHEQFF
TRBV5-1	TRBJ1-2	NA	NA	TGCGCCAGCAGCCGTCTGGCAGGGGCCGCCTATGGCTACACCTTC	CASSRLAGAAYGYTF
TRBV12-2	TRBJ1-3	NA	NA	TGTGCAAGTCGCTTAGCAGCTGGTCAGAGTCCGAGTGGAAACACCATATATTTT	CASRLAAGQSPSGNTIYF
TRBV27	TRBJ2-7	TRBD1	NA	TGTGCCAGCAGGACCGACAGGGCATCCTACGAGCAGTACTTC	CASRTDRASYEQYF
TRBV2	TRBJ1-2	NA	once	TGTGCCAGCAGTGCTGGGGGGAACTATGGCTACACCTTC	CASSAGGNYGYTF
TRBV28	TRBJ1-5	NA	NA	TGTGCCAGCAGCCTCGGACAATTAATCAATCAGCCCCAGCATTTT	CASSLGQLINQPQHF
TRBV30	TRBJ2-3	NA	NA	TGTGCCTGGAGTGTTCCGGGCACAGATACGCAGTATTTT	CAWSVPGTDTQYF
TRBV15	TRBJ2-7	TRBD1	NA	TGTGCCACCAGCAGGAATCCGGGACAGGGCTACGAGCAGTACTTC	CATSRNPGQGYEQYF
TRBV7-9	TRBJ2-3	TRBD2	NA	TGTGCCAGCAGCTTAGGAGTCGAGACTAGCGGGACAGATACGCAGTATTTT	CASSLGVETSGTDTQYF
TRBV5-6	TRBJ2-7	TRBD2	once	TGTGCCAGCAGATATAGCGGGGGGCCTCACTACGAGCAGTACTTC	CASRYSGGPHYEQYF
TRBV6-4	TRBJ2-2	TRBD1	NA	TGTGCCAGCAGTAAAGAGGGACAGGGGGTTTCCGGGGAGCTGTTTTTT	CASSKEGQGVSGELFF
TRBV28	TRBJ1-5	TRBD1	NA	TGTGCCAGCAGTACCGACAGGGAACAGGTGATAAGTCAGCCCCAGCATTTT	CASSTDREQVISQPQHF
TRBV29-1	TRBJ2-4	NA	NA	TGCAGCGTTGAGGGACTAGCCAAAAACATTCAGTACTTC	CSVEGLAKNIQYF
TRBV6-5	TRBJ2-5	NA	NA	TGTGCCAGCAGTTACGGAGAGACCCAGTACTTC	CASSYGETQYF
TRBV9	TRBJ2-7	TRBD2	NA	TGTGCCAGCAGCGCGTCTAGCGGGGGGGTCTACGAGCAGTACTTC	CASSASSGGVYEQYF
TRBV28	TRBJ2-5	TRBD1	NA	TGTGCCAGCAGTTTAGGGGACAGTGAGACCCAGTACTTC	CASSLGDSETQYF
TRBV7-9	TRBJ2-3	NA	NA	TGTGCCAGCACCCTAAAGGGGGCTAGCGGGTGGGCCGCAGATACGCAGTATTTT	CASTLKGASGWAADTQYF
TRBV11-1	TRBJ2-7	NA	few	TGTGCCAGCAGCTTAGCCCCCCGGGAGCAGTACTTC	CASSLAPREQYF
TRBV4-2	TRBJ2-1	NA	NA	TGTGCCAGCAGCCAAGCCATTACGCTGTACAATGAGCAGTTCTTC	CASSQAITLYNEQFF
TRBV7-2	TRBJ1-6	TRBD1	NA	TGTGCCAGCAGCCCGGTCGGACAGGGTTATAATTCACCCCTCCACTTT	CASSPVGQGYNSPLHF
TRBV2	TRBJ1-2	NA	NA	TGTGCCAGCAGTGGTTCGCAGGGGCACTATGGCTACACCTTC	CASSGSQGHYGYTF
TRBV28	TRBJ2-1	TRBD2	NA	TGTGCCAGCAGCTTAGCGGGAGGGCCGGGCAATGAGCAGTTCTTC	CASSLAGGPGNEQFF
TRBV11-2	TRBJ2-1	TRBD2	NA	TGTGCCAGCAGCTCTATGGCGGGAGGGTTAGGCAATGAGCAGTTCTTC	CASSSMAGGLGNEQFF
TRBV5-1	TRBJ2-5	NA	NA	TGCGCCAGCTACACGACTAGGGACGGGGAGACCCAGTACTTC	CASYTTRDGETQYF
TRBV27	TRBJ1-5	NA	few	TGTGCCAGCAGTTATAGGGCAGGGGGCAATCAGCCCCAGCATTTT	CASSYRAGGNQPQHF
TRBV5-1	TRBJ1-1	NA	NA	TGCGCCAGCAGCTGGTTGACCCCGGTGGTGAACACTGAAGCTTTCTTT	CASSWLTPVVNTEAFF
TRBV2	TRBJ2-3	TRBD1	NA	TGTGCCAGCAGCGGACAGGGGTCACACACAGATACGCAGTATTTT	CASSGQGSHTDTQYF
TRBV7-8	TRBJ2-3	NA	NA	TGTGCCAGCAGCCATAACCCGTTGGCATCGCAGTATTTT	CASSHNPLASQYF
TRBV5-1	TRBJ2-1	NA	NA	TGCGCCAGCAGCTTGGTCGATGAGCAGTTCTTC	CASSLVDEQFF